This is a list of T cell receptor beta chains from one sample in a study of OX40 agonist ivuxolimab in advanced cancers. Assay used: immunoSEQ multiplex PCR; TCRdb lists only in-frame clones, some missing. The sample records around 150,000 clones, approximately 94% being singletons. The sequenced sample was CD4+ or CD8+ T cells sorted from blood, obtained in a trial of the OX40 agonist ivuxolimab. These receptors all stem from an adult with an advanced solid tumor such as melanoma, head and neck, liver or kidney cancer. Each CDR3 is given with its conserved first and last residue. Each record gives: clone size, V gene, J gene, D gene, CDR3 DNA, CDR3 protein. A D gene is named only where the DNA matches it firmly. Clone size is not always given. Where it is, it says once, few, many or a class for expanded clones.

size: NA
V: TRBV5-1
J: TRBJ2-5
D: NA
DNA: TGCGCCAGCAGGGCCCGGGACTCCTCGGAGACCCAGTACTTC
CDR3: CASRARDSSETQYF

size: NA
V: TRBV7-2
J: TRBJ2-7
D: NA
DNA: TGTGCCAGCAGCTCTAGCCTTGCCTACGAGCAGTACTTC
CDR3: CASSSSLAYEQYF

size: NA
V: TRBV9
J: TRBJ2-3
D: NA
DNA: TGTGCCAGCAGTCGTATCCGGCCGGATACGCAGTATTTT
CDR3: CASSRIRPDTQYF

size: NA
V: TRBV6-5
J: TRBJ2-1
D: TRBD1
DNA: TGTGCCAGCAGCGAGACAGGGAAGCAGTTCTTC
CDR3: CASSETGKQFF

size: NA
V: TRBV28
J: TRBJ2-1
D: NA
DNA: TGTGCCAGCAGTTTCTCCAGGAGTCTATACAATGAGCAGTTCTTC
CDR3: CASSFSRSLYNEQFF

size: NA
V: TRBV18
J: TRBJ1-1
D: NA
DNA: TGTGCCAGCTCACCATGGCAGAACACTGAAGCTTTCTTT
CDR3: CASSPWQNTEAFF

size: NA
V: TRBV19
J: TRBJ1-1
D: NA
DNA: TGTGCCAGTAGTGAAGTCCCCGCTTTCTTT
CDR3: CASSEVPAFF

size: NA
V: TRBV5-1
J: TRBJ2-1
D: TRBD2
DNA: TGCGCCAGCAGCCTTAGCGGGGGGGAATTCGATGAGCAGTTCTTC
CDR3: CASSLSGGEFDEQFF

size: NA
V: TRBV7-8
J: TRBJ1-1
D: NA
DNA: TGTGCCAGCAGCTTAGCGGCACGCTTGAACACTGAAGCTTTCTTT
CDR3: CASSLAARLNTEAFF

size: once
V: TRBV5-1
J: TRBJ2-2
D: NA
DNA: TGCGCCAGCAGCTTGAGCTCCGGGGAAGGCACCGGGGAGCTGTTTTTT
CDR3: CASSLSSGEGTGELFF

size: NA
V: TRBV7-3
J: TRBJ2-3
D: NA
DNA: TGTGCCAGCAGCCTCCCTTTGTGGGGCCGGGCAGATACGCAGTATTTT
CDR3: CASSLPLWGRADTQYF

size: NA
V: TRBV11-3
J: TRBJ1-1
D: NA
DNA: TGTGCCAGCAGCTTAGATTCCCACACTGAAGCTTTCTTT
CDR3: CASSLDSHTEAFF

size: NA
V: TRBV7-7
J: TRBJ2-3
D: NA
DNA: TGTGCCAGCAGCCCTTCTACAGGGTCAGATACGCAGTATTTT
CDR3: CASSPSTGSDTQYF

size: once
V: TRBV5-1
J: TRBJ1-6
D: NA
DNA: TGCGCCAGCAGCTTGGGTAGGAGAGATATTAATTCACCCCTCCACTTT
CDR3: CASSLGRRDINSPLHF

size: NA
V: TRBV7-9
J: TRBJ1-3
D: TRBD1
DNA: TGTGCCAGCAGCTCACAGGGGGCGTATAGAAACACCATATATTTT
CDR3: CASSSQGAYRNTIYF

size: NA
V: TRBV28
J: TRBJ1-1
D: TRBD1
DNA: TGTGCCAGCAGTTCCCCAGGGGGAGCTTTCTTT
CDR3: CASSSPGGAFF

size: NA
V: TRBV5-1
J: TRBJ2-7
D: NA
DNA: TGCGCCAGCAGTCTGACCGGGCCCGATATGCCCGAGCAGTACTTC
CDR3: CASSLTGPDMPEQYF

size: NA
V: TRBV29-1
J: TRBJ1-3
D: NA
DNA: TGCAGCGCAGGGTACTCTGGAAACACCATATATTTT
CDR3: CSAGYSGNTIYF

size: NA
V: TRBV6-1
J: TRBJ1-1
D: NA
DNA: TGTGCCAGCAGTTACCCCCCTGAAGCTTTCTTT
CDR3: CASSYPPEAFF

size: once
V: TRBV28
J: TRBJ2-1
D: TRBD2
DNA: TGTGCCAGCAGTTTATATTTGGGACTAGCGGGATACAATGAGCAGTTCTTC
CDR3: CASSLYLGLAGYNEQFF

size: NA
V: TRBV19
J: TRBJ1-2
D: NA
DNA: TGTGCCAGTAGTATAGATTTCTATGGCTACACCTTC
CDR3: CASSIDFYGYTF

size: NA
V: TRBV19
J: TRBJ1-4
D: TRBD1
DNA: TGTGCCAGTAGTCCTGGACAGGGACTAAATGAAAAACTGTTTTTT
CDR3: CASSPGQGLNEKLFF

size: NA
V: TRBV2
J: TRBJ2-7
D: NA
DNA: TGTGCCAGCAGTGAAGGACGCTACGAGCAGTACTTC
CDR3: CASSEGRYEQYF

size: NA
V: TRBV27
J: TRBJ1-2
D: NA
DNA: TGTGCCAGCAGTTTCCAGAGTTCCTATGGCTACACCTTC
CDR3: CASSFQSSYGYTF

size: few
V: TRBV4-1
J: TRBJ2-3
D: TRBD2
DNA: TGCGCCAGCAGGTTAGCGGGGGTGGGAGATACGCAGTATTTT
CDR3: CASRLAGVGDTQYF

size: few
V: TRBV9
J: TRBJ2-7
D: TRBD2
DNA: TGTGCCAGCAGCAAAGGTGGACTAGCGGGAGGACCCTACGAGCAGTACTTC
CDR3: CASSKGGLAGGPYEQYF

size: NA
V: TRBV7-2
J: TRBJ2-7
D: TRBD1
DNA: TGTGCCAGCAGCGTGACCGGGACAGCTTACGAGCAGTACTTC
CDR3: CASSVTGTAYEQYF

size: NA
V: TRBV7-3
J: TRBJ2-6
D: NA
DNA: TGTGCCAGCAGCTTAACTAGCTCTGGGGCCAACGTCCTGACTTTC
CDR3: CASSLTSSGANVLTF

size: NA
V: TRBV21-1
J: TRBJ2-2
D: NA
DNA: TGTGCCAGCATCTTCGCCGGACAGGGGATGAGAAACACCGGGGAGCTGTTTTTT
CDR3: CASIFAGQGMRNTGELFF

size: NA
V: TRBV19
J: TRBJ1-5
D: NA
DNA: TGTGCCAGTACTCTGGGAGGAGGATCGAGCGTTCAGCCCCAGCATTTT
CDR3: CASTLGGGSSVQPQHF

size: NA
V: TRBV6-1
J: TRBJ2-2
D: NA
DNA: TGTGCCAGCAGTGAAGGGTGGGACCTCATACGACCCGGGGAGCTGTTTTTT
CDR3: CASSEGWDLIRPGELFF

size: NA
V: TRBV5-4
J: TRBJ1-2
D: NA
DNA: TGTGCCAGCAGCTTGGAAAGGGCGCGGACCTACTATGGCTACACCTTC
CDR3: CASSLERARTYYGYTF

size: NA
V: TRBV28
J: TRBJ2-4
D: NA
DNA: TGTGCCAGCAACGCCAGGAGGGGAAACATTCAGTACTTC
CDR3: CASNARRGNIQYF

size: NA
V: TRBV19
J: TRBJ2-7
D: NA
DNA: TGTGCCAGCCCCTTAGGGGGTGGGAGCTCCTACGAGCAGTACTTC
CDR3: CASPLGGGSSYEQYF

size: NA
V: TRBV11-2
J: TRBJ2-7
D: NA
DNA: TGTGCCAGCAGTCGGGACCCCGGGAGTTCCTACGAGCAGTACTTC
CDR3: CASSRDPGSSYEQYF

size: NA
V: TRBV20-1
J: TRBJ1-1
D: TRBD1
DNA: TGCTCTCCAAGGGGGCCTGAAGCTTTCTTT
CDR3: CSPRGPEAFF

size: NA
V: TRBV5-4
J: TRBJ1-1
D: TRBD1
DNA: TGTGCCAGCTCAATCGCCGGGACAGTGAACACTGAAGCTTTCTTT
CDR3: CASSIAGTVNTEAFF

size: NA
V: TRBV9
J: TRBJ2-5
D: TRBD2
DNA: TGTGCCAGCAGCGTAGCGACTAGCAGAGAGACCCAGTACTTC
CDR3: CASSVATSRETQYF

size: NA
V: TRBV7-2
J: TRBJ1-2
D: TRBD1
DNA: TGTGCCAGCATCCCGGGACAGGGTAACTATGGCTACACCTTC
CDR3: CASIPGQGNYGYTF

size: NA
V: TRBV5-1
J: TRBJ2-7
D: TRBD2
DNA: TGCGCCAGCGCCCGACTAGCGGGGGACTACGAGCAGTACTTC
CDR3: CASARLAGDYEQYF

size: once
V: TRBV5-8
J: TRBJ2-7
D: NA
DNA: TGTGCCAGCACCTTCATGGAGGGACACTTCTACGAGCAGTACTTC
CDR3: CASTFMEGHFYEQYF